This T cell receptor (beta chain) was identified during a study of blood T cell repertoires in COVID-19. For the study at large: Sources were T cells, B-cell-depleted T cells, or PBMCs; the material itself was cDNA or gDNA.

Measured with immunoSEQ multiplex PCR; TCRdb has only the in-frame clones, and not every one. This table holds approximately 170,000 clones, roughly 80% found once. In its sample, this clone was seen a few times. Trimming cost V 6 bases and J 3 bases; bases outside gene matches: 5. Germline loops: CDR1 MNHNY, CDR2 SVGAGI (reference sequence). The CDR3 sequence is 15 residues long. Sample: peripheral blood. The sequence came from a man aged 65-85 years with active or convalescent COVID-19. The chain couples TRBV6-6 to TRBJ1-2; 12 bases agree with TRBD1. CDR3 sequence reads: CASRPGTGGDYGYTF. CDR3 coding DNA: TGTGCCAGCAGGCCCGGGACAGGGGGCGACTATGGCTACACCTTC.